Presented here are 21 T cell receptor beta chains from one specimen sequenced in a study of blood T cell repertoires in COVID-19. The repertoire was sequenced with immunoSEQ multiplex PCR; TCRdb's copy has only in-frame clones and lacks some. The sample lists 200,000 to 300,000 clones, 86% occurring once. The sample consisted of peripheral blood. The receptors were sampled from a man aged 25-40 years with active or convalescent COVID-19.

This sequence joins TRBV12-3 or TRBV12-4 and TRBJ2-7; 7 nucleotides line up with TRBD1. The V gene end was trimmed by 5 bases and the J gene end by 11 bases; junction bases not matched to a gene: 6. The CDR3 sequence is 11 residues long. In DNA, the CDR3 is TGTGCCAGCAGTGAGGGACAGTGGGAGTACTTC. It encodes CASSEGQWEYF.

The CDR3 DNA follows: TGTGCCAGCAGCCCGAAAGGGACAGGGAGCGATGAAGCTTTCTTT. Translated: CASSPKGTGSDEAFF. The chain is built from TRBV5-4 and TRBJ1-1, with 9 positions matching TRBD1. The CDR3 is 15 residues long. CDR1 and CDR2 (germline): SGHNT, YYREEE (reference sequence). With V trimmed by 4 bases and J by 7 bases, 11 bases remained unmatched.

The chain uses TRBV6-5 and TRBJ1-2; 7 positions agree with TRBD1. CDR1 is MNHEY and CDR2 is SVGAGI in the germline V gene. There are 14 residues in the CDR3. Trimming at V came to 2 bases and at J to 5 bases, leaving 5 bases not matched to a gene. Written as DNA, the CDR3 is TGTGCCAGCAGTTACGACAGGGAGTTGTATGGCTACACCTTC. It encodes CASSYDRELYGYTF.

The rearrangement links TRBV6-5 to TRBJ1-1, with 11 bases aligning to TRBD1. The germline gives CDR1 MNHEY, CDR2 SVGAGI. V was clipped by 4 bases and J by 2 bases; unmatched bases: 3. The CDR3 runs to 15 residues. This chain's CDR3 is CASSWTGGPNTEAFF. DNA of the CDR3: TGTGCCAGCAGTTGGACAGGGGGCCCAAACACTGAAGCTTTCTTT.

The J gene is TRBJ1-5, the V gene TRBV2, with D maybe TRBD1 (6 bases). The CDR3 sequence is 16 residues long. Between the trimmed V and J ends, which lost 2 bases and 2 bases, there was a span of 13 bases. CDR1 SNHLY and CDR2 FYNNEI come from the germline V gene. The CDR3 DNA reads TGTGCCAGCAGTGAACAGGGGACTAGGCGCAATCAGCCCCAGCATTTT. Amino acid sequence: CASSEQGTRRNQPQHF.

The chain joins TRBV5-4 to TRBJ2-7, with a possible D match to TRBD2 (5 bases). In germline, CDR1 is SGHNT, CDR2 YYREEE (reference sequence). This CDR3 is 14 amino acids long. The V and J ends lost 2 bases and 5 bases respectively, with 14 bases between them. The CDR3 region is CASSFGYGINEQYF. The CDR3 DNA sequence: TGTGCCAGCAGCTTCGGCTACGGGATCAACGAGCAGTACTTC.

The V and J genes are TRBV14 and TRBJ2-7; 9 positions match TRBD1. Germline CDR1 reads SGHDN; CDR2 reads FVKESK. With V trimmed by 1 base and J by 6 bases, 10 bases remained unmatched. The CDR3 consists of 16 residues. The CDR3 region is CASSQARDRVVAEQYF. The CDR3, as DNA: TGTGCCAGCAGCCAAGCCCGGGACAGGGTAGTTGCCGAGCAGTACTTC.

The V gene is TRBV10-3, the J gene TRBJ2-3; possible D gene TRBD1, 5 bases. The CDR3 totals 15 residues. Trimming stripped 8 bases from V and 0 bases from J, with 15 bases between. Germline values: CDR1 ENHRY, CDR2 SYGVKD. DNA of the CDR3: TGTGCCATCGCCAAGGGGCAGGGTAGCACAGATACGCAGTATTTT. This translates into CAIAKGQGSTDTQYF.

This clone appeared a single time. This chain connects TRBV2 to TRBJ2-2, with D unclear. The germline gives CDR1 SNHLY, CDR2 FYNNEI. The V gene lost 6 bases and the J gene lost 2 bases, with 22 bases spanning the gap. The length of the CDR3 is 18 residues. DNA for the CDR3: TGTGCCAGCAGAGGAGACTCGATCTCAATTATTAACACCGGGGAGCTGTTTTTT. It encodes CASRGDSISIINTGELFF.

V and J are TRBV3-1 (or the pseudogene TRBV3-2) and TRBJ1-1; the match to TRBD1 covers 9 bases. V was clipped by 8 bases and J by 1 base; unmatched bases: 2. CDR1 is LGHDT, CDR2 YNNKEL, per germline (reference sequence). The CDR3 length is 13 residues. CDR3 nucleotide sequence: TGTGCCAGCGGACAGGGGTGGAACACTGAAGCTTTCTTT. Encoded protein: CASGQGWNTEAFF.

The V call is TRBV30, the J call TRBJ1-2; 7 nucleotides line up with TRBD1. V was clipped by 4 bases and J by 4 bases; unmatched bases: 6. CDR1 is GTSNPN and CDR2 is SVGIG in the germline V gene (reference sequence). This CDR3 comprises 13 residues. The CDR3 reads CAWKEGGFYGYTF. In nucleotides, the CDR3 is TGTGCCTGGAAGGAAGGGGGCTTCTATGGCTACACCTTC.

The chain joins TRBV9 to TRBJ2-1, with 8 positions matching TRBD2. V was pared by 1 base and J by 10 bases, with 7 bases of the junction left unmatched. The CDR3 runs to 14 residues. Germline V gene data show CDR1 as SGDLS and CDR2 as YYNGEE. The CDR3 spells CASSVTGGNGEQFF. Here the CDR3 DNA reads TGTGCCAGCAGCGTAACGGGGGGGAACGGCGAGCAGTTCTTC.

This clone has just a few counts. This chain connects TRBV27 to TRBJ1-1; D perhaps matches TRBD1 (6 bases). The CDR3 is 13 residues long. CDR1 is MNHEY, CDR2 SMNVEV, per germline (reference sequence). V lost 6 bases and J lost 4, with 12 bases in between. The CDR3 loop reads CASRSTRGTEAFF. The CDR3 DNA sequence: TGTGCCAGCAGGTCTACCAGGGGCACTGAAGCTTTCTTT.

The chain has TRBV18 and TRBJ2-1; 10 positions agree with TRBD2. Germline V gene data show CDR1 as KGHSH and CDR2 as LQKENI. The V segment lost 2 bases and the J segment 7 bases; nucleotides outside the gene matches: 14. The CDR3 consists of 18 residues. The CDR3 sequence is CASSPLSSAGGARNEQFF. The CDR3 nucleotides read TGTGCCAGCTCACCATTATCTTCAGCGGGGGGGGCTAGGAATGAGCAGTTCTTC. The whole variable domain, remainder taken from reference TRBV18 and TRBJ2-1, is NAGVMQNPRHLVRRRGQEARLRCSPMKGHSHVYWYRQLPEEGLKFMVYLQKENIIDESGMPKERFSAEFPKEGPSILRIQQVVRGDSAAYFCASSPLSSAGGARNEQFFGPGTRLTVL.

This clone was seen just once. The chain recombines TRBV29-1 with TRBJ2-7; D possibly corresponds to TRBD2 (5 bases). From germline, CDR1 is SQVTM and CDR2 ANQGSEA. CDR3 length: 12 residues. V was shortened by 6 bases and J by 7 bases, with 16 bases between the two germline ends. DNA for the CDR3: TGCAGCGTCGAGATCAAACTAGGTGAGCAGTACTTC. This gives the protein CSVEIKLGEQYF.

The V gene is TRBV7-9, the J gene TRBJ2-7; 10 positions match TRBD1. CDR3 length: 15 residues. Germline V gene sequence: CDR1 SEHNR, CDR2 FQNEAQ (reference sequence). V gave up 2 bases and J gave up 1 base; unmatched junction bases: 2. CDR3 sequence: CASSLWGQGSYEQYF. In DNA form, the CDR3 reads TGTGCCAGCAGCTTATGGGGACAGGGGTCCTACGAGCAGTACTTC.

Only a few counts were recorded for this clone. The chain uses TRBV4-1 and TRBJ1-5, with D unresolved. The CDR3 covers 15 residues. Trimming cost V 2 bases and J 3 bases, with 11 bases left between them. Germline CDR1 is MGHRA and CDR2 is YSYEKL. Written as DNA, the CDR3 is TGCGCCAGCAGCCAAATGCCCAGCGACAATCAGCCCCAGCATTTT. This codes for CASSQMPSDNQPQHF.

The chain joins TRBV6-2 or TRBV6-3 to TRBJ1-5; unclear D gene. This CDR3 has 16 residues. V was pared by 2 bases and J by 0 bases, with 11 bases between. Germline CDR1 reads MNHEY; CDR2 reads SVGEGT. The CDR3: CASSYDSGNSNQPQHF. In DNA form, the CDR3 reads TGTGCCAGCAGTTACGATTCGGGGAATAGCAATCAGCCCCAGCATTTT.

CDR3 amino acids: CASNGGLNQPQHF. DNA for the CDR3: TGTGCCAGCAATGGTGGGCTCAATCAGCCCCAGCATTTT. The gene calls are TRBV2 and TRBJ1-5; D unclear. Germline V gene sequence: CDR1 SNHLY, CDR2 FYNNEI. The CDR3 length is 13 residues. V lost 7 bases and J lost 3, with 10 bases in between.

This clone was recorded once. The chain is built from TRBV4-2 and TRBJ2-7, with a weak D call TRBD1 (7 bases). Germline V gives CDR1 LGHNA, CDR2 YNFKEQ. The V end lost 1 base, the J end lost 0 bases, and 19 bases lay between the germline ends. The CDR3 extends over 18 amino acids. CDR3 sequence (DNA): TGTGCCAGCAGCCAAGCCTTGTTTGGGGGGACAGTCTCCTACGAGCAGTACTTC. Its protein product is CASSQALFGGTVSYEQYF.

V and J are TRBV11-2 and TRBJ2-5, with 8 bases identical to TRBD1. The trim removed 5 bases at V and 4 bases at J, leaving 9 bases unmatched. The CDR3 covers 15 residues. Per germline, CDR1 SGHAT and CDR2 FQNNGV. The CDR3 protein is CASSPRGQLGETQYF. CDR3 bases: TGTGCCAGCAGCCCCAGGGGGCAGTTGGGAGAGACCCAGTACTTC.